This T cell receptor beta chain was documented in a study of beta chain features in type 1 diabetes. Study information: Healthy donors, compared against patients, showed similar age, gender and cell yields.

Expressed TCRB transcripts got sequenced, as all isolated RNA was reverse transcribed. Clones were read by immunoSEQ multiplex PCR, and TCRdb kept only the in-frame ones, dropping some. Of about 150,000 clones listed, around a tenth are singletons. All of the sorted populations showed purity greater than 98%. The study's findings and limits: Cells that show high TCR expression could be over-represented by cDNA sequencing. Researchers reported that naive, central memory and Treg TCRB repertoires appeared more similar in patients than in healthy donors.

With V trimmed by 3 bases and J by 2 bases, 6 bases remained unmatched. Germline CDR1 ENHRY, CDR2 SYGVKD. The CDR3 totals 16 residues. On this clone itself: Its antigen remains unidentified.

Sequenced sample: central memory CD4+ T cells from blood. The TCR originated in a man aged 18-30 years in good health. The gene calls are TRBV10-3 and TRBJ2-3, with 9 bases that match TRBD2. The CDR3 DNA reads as TGTGCCATCAGTGATAGGGTAGCGGGGGCCACAGATACGCAGTATTTT. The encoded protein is CAISDRVAGATDTQYF.